This T cell receptor (beta chain) was observed in a study of graft-versus-host responses after intestinal transplantation. Study-level results: Early post-transplant HvG declines were associated with peak circulating GvH clone levels. Where graft-donor T cell macrochimerism was present, patients had high graft-versus-host to host-versus-graft clonal ratios in allografts.

Irradiated, violet-dye-labeled stimulator cells, 200,000 in number, were plated with 200,000 CFSE-labeled responder cells. Some clones are missing from TCRdb's copy, which holds only in-frame ones; the method was immunoSEQ multiplex PCR. The sample comprises roughly 8,500 clones, 25% to 40% of which are singletons, and roughly 3% rests with the top ten. This TCR derives from a human patient who was an organ donor for intestinal transplantation. The specimen comprised alloreactive CD8+ T cells from a mixed lymphocyte reaction culture, sampled before transplantation. Described subset: CFSE-low proliferating T cells sorted from roughly 6-day pre-transplant mixed lymphocyte reaction (GvH or HvG direction).

The DNA for the CDR3 is TGTGCCAGCAGCGCCTACCCGTTCACTAGCGGGGGGACGAATGAGCAGTTCTTC. This encodes CASSAYPFTSGGTNEQFF. This chain links TRBV5-5 with TRBJ2-1, with 12 bases aligning to TRBD2. The germline V gene has CDR1 SGHKS and CDR2 YYEKEE (reference sequence). CDR3 length: 18 amino acids. Germline trimming cut 4 bases from V and 7 bases from J; bases unmatched to any gene: 15. Full variable domain (outside the CDR3, taken from reference TRBV5-5 and TRBJ2-1): DAGVTQSPTHLIKTRGQQVTLRCSPISGHKSVSWYQQVLGQGPQFIFQYYEKEERGRGNFPDRFSARQFPNYSSELNVNALLLGDSALYLCASSAYPFTSGGTNEQFFGPGTRLTVL.